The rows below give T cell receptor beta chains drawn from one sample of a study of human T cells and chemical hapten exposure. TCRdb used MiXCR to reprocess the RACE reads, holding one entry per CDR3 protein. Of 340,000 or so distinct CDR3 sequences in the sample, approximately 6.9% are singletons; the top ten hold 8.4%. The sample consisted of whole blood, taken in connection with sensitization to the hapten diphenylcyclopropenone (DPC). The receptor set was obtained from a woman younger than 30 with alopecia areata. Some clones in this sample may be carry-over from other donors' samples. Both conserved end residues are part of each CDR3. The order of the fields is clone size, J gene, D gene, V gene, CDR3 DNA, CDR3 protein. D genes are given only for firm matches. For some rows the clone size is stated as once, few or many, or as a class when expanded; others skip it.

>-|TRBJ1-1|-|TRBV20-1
TGCAGTGCTAGAGGGACCTCTCGGGCTTTCTTT
CSARGTSRAFF
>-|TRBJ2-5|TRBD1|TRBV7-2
TGTGCCAGCAGCAGGGGGACAGGATTGCTCCAAGAGACCCAGTACTTC
CASSRGTGLLQETQYF
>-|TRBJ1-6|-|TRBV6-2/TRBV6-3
TGTGCCAGCAAACTCGGGACACTCGATCCACCCCTCCACTTT
CASKLGTLDPPLHF
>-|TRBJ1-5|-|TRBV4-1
TGCGCCAGCAGCCAAGACTGGCAGAGCAATCAGCCCCAGCATTTT
CASSQDWQSNQPQHF
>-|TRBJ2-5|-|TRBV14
TGTGCCAGCAGCCGGACAACAGGGCCGCAAGAGACCCAGTACTTC
CASSRTTGPQETQYF
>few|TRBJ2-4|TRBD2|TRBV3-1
TGTGCCAGCAGCCAAGATAAAACTAGCGGGGGGGTTAAAGCCAAAAACATTCAGTACTTC
CASSQDKTSGGVKAKNIQYF
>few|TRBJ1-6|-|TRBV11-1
TGTGCCAGCAGCTTATTCGCCAGAGGTCGATCCTATAATTCACCCCTCCACTTT
CASSLFARGRSYNSPLHF
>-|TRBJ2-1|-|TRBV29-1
TGCAGCGTTGGCATCTACAATGAGCAGTTCTTC
CSVGIYNEQFF
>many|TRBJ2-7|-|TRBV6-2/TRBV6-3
TGTGCCAGCAGTTCCGGGACACACTGGAGGGAGCAGTACTTC
CASSSGTHWREQYF
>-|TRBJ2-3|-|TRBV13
TGTGCCAGCAGCTTACCACACTTCACAGATACGCAGTATTTT
CASSLPHFTDTQYF
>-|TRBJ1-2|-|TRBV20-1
TGCAGTGCTAGAGACCCGTCGACAGGCTATGGCTACACCTTC
CSARDPSTGYGYTF
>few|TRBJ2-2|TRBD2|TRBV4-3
TGCGCCAGCAGCCAGACTAGCGGGGGGGACACCGGGGAGCTGTTTTTT
CASSQTSGGDTGELFF
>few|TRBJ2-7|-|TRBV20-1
TGCAGTGCTAGCGGAACATCGAGCTCCTACGAGCAGTACTTC
CSASGTSSSYEQYF
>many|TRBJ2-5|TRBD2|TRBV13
TGTGCCAGCAGCTTAGGTTCACCTAGCGGGGAAAGATTCCAAGAGACCCAGTACTTC
CASSLGSPSGERFQETQYF
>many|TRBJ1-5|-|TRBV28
TGTGCCAGCAGTTTTCTCGGTGGTGGCGCCGGCAATCAGCCCCAGCATTTT
CASSFLGGGAGNQPQHF
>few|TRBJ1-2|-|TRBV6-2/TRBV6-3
TGTGCCAGCAGTCCGGACGGCGCCACCCCCGCGAGGAGCTACACCTTC
CASSPDGATPARSYTF
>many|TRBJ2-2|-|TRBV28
TGTGCCAGCAGTTTATTTCGGCAGCCGAACACCGGGGAGCTGTTTTTT
CASSLFRQPNTGELFF
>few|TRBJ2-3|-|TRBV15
TGTGCCACCAGCGTACGCGGGACCAGGACCGCAGATACGCAGTATTTT
CATSVRGTRTADTQYF
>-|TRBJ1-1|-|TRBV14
TGTGCCAGCAGCCAAAGGGTCGCTGAAGCTTTCTTT
CASSQRVAEAFF
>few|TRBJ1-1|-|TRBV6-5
TGTGCCAGCAGTTACGGAGGGCCCCTAAGGGTTGAAGCTTTCTTT
CASSYGGPLRVEAFF
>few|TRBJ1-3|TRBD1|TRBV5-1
TGCGCCAGCAGCTTGGGCCCAGGGGGCTTTGGAAACACCATATATTTT
CASSLGPGGFGNTIYF
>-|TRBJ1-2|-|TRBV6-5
TGTGCCACCCATGACAAGATGGACTATGGCTACACCTTC
CATHDKMDYGYTF
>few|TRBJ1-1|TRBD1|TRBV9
TGTGCCAGCAGCTTCGCCGGGACAGCGAACACTGAAGCTTTCTTT
CASSFAGTANTEAFF
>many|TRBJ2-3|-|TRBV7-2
TGTGCCAGCAGCTTAATGGCGGGACCGAGCACAGATACGCAGTATTTT
CASSLMAGPSTDTQYF
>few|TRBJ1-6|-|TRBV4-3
TGCGCCAGCAGCCAAGACGGAGACGGTATAAATTCACCCCTCCACTTT
CASSQDGDGINSPLHF
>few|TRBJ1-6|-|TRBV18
TGTGCCAGCTCACCACCCCTTAATTCACCCCTCCACTTT
CASSPPLNSPLHF
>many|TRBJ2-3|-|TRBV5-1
TGCGCCAGCAGTTCTCGACGGACCCCAGATACGCAGTATTTT
CASSSRRTPDTQYF
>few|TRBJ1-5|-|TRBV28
TGTGCCAGCAGTCCGACAGGTGCCGCAGGCAATCAGCCCCAGCATTTT
CASSPTGAAGNQPQHF
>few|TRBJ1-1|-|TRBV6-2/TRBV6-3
TGTGCCAGCAGTTACGCTTGGAATCCAGCTGAAGCTTTCTTT
CASSYAWNPAEAFF